This T cell receptor (beta chain) was observed in a study of long-term antiretroviral therapy in people with HIV. This was the immunoSEQ v3.0 assay at survey level. Repertoires were generated with immunoSEQ multiplex PCR, while TCRdb's copy carries only in-frame clones and drops some. The sample lists 15,000 to 20,000 clones; around nine tenths were seen once. Points on this clone: The junction departs from the called germline gene at one end, perhaps through a read error.

The CDR3 is 13 amino acids. Germline CDR1 is LNHNV and CDR2 is YYDKDF (reference sequence). The rearrangement links TRBV15 to TRBJ2-4; 9 nucleotides agree with TRBD1. This sequence was found in a man aged 35-49 years with HIV. The source material was unsorted PBMCs, sampled 0.5 years after starting antiretroviral therapy. CDR3 residues: CATSRDLTGQGIF. CDR3 coding DNA: TGTGCCACCAGCAGAGATCTCACGGGACAGGGAATCTTC.